The 17 T cell receptor beta chains given below trace back to one sample, sequenced in a study of PD-1 blockade in classical Hodgkin lymphoma. Assay used: immunoSEQ multiplex PCR; TCRdb lists only in-frame clones, some missing. The repertoire holds more than 10,000 clones, around 80% seen once, with about a third in the top ten. Every one of the patients relapsed after autologous stem cell transplantation (brentuximab vedotin exposure was variable). Sample: peripheral blood mononuclear cells (PBMCs), taken before the second cycle of nivolumab. All receptors come from a human donor with classical Hodgkin lymphoma.

J is TRBJ2-4 and V is TRBV28; D call uncertain. Germline CDR1 reads MDHEN; CDR2 reads SYDVKM. Trimming took 5 bases from V and 0 from J, leaving 14 bases between them. The length of the CDR3 is 16 residues. Written as DNA, the CDR3 is TGTGCCAGCAGTGAGTGGGTATCGGGAGCCAAAAACATTCAGTACTTC. Protein sequence: CASSEWVSGAKNIQYF.

In this sample, this clone turned up once. The chain is built from TRBV2 and TRBJ1-5; perhaps TRBD1 as D (5 bases). Germline CDR1 and CDR2: SNHLY and FYNNEI. V was pared by 6 bases and J by 5 bases, with 8 bases between. The CDR3 runs 12 residues. The CDR3 here is CASSRVDQPQHF. The DNA of the CDR3 is TGTGCCAGCAGCAGGGTCGATCAGCCCCAGCATTTT.

The chain links TRBV10-3 to TRBJ2-7; 8 bases map to TRBD1. CDR1 and CDR2 (germline): ENHRY, SYGVKD. CDR3 size: 15 residues. V lost 0 bases to trimming and J lost 6 bases; unmatched junction nucleotides: 7. DNA for the CDR3: TGTGCCATCAGTGAGTCCGGACAGGGAGCGTCCGAGCAGTACTTC. Translation: CAISESGQGASEQYF.

The V and J genes are TRBV7-6 and TRBJ2-5; 7 bases map to TRBD2. CDR1 SGHVS and CDR2 FNYEAQ come from the germline V gene. J gave up 5 bases and V 0 bases, and 6 bases lay outside the gene matches. CDR3 size: 15 residues. The CDR3 coding sequence is TGTGCCAGCAGCTTAGCGGGGCCCGGGGGGGAGACCCAGTACTTC. This codes for CASSLAGPGGETQYF.

This clone was observed a few times. The chain combines TRBV11-2 with TRBJ2-7; D is possibly TRBD1 or TRBD2 (5 bases each). Germline loops: CDR1 SGHAT, CDR2 FQNNGV. This CDR3 region has 16 residues. The V gene lost 4 bases and the J gene lost 0 bases, with 16 bases spanning the gap. The CDR3 loop is CASSSNVGPSSYEQYF. Here the CDR3 DNA reads TGTGCCAGCAGCTCGAATGTGGGACCGAGCTCCTACGAGCAGTACTTC.

The V gene is TRBV15, the J gene TRBJ1-5; D remains unclear. The V end was cut by 1 base, the J end by 7 bases, with 14 bases between. CDR1 and CDR2 (germline): LNHNV, YYDKDF (reference sequence). CDR3 length: 15 amino acids. This CDR3 is CATSRGEAGRQPQHF. CDR3 DNA sequence: TGTGCCACCAGCAGAGGGGAGGCGGGGAGGCAGCCCCAGCATTTT.

This chain uses TRBV5-4 with TRBJ2-5, with 7 bases matching TRBD1. Germline assignment: CDR1 SGHNT and CDR2 YYREEE (reference sequence). The CDR3 is 13 residues long. J was trimmed by 7 bases and V by 3 bases; bases with no gene match: 6. CDR3 region: CASSWGQPGTQYF. CDR3 nucleotides: TGTGCCAGCAGCTGGGGACAGCCGGGGACCCAGTACTTC.

This chain connects TRBV5-1 to TRBJ1-4; D unclear. V dropped 0 bases and J dropped 3 bases, with 6 bases sitting between them. Looked up from germline, CDR1 is SGHRS and CDR2 is YFSETQ. The CDR3 totals 14 residues. CDR3 sequence reads: CASSLAGANEKLFF. The CDR3 nucleotides read TGCGCCAGCAGCTTGGCTGGGGCTAATGAAAAACTGTTTTTT.

The CDR3 loop is CASRPNTNTEAFF. CDR3 sequence (DNA): TGTGCCAGCAGACCGAATACGAACACTGAAGCTTTCTTT. The rearrangement uses TRBV6-4 and TRBJ1-1; D remains unclear. In germline, CDR1 is MRHNA, CDR2 SNTAGT. The CDR3 loop spans 13 amino acids. V lost 6 bases to trimming and J lost 1 base, with 9 bases between them.

V and J are TRBV28 and TRBJ1-3; no clear D. Germline-derived CDR1 and CDR2 are MDHEN and SYDVKM. The CDR3 is 15 amino acids. Deletions cut 2 bases from V and 0 bases from J, with 8 bases between. The CDR3 protein is CASSLTPGSGNTIYF. CDR3 nucleotides: TGTGCCAGCAGTTTAACCCCGGGCTCTGGAAACACCATATATTTT.

The V call is TRBV2, the J call TRBJ2-2; D is perhaps TRBD2 (5 bases). V gave up 6 bases and J gave up 3 bases, with 8 bases separating them. The germline CDR1 and CDR2 sequences are SNHLY and FYNNEI. This CDR3 spans 13 amino acids. In DNA, the CDR3 is TGTGCCAGCAGGGACTCCTACACCGGGGAGCTGTTTTTT. Protein product: CASRDSYTGELFF.

This clone was found once. This chain connects TRBV5-1 to TRBJ2-7; D gene unclear. CDR1 is SGHRS and CDR2 is YFSETQ in the germline V gene. The CDR3 extends over 14 amino acids. V was trimmed by 0 bases and J by 0 bases, leaving 7 bases between them. The CDR3: CASSLGPPSYEQYF. The CDR3 DNA reads as TGCGCCAGCAGCTTGGGACCCCCCTCCTACGAGCAGTACTTC. Filled out from reference TRBV5-1 and TRBJ2-7, the complete variable domain reads KAGVTQTPRYLIKTRGQQVTLSCSPISGHRSVSWYQQTPGQGLQFLFEYFSETQRNKGNFPGRFSGRQFSNSRSEMNVSTLELGDSALYLCASSLGPPSYEQYFGPGTRLTVT.

The chain couples TRBV7-9 to TRBJ2-1; 10 positions agree with TRBD2. J gave up 8 bases and V 1 base, and 5 bases lay outside the gene matches. Germline values: CDR1 SEHNR, CDR2 FQNEAQ (reference sequence). The CDR3 totals 15 residues. In nucleotides, the CDR3 is TGTGCCAGCAGCTTAGGGGGTCTAGCGGGAGATGAGCAGTTCTTC. Its protein is CASSLGGLAGDEQFF.

The gene calls are TRBV2 and TRBJ1-3, with TRBD1 as a possible D gene (6 bases). Germline loops: CDR1 SNHLY, CDR2 FYNNEI. V lost 5 bases and J lost 0, with 14 bases in between. The CDR3 consists of 16 residues. CDR3 loop: CASSLPGHSSGNTIYF. In DNA, the CDR3 is TGTGCCAGCAGTTTACCGGGACACAGCTCTGGAAACACCATATATTTT.

The chain recombines TRBV7-2 with TRBJ1-3; TRBD1 might be the D (5 bases). V was clipped by 1 base and J by 4 bases, with 8 bases between them. CDR1 and CDR2 from the germline V gene are SGHTA and FQGNSA. The CDR3 loop spans 14 amino acids. In nucleotides, the CDR3 is TGTGCCAGCAGCTTAGAGGGGTACGGAAACACCATATATTTT. Amino acids: CASSLEGYGNTIYF.

DNA for the CDR3: TGTGCCAGCAGAAAGACAGAGGCTAACTATGGCTACACCTTC. As protein: CASRKTEANYGYTF. This chain joins TRBV2 and TRBJ1-2; tentatively, D is TRBD1 (5 bases). The germline V and J ends were trimmed by 6 bases and 0 bases, with 11 bases remaining between them. The CDR3 sequence is 14 residues long. The germline CDR1 and CDR2 sequences are SNHLY and FYNNEI.

The chain joins TRBV27 to TRBJ2-2; tentatively, D is TRBD1 (5 bases). The V end was cut by 2 bases, the J end by 5 bases, with 12 bases between. CDR1 is MNHEY, CDR2 SMNVEV, per germline (reference sequence). The CDR3 is 15 amino acids. CDR3 bases: TGTGCCAGCAGTTTAAACAGGATCGGGACCGGGGAGCTGTTTTTT. Amino acids: CASSLNRIGTGELFF.